This T cell receptor beta chain was captured in a study of control samples from healthy donors and cancer patients. Only in-frame clones appear in the TCRdb table, and some are missing; sequencing was by immunoSEQ multiplex PCR. The sample includes tens of thousands of clones, roughly nine tenths of them seen just once. The CDR3 is made up of 15 amino acids. The trim removed 4 bases at V and 4 bases at J, leaving 7 bases unmatched. Germline values: CDR1 LGHDT, CDR2 YNNKEL (reference sequence). Sequencing was done on a sample of blood. The chain is built from TRBV3-1 (or the pseudogene TRBV3-2) and TRBJ1-3; 7 bases match TRBD1. The receptor was derived from a woman aged 70 to 79 in good health. The CDR3 region has the DNA TGTGCCAGCAGCCCCCTCGGGACAGCAGGAAACACCATATATTTT. Amino acids: CASSPLGTAGNTIYF.